One and the same sample provided the 14 T cell receptor beta chains below, sequenced in a study of T cells in women clearing cervical HPV infection. Assay: immunoSEQ multiplex PCR; the TCRdb copy retains only in-frame clones and omits some. The sample has around 30,000 clones. The sample consisted of blood buffy coat. Every receptor here comes from a woman between 18 and 75 years old with a cervical HPV16 infection that either progressed to CIN3+ or cleared (not recorded which).

For this clone: Coverage ceases 3 residues before the CDR3 finishes, and the germline J gene fills in the end. The rearrangement uses TRBV7-9 and TRBJ1-6, with D maybe TRBD1 (5 bases). The CDR3 extends over 10 amino acids. The V gene's germline CDR1 is SEHNR and CDR2 FQNEAQ (reference sequence). CDR3 DNA (partial): TGTGCCAGCGGGGGGGAGACC. This sequence encodes CASGGET. The complete CDR3 protein is CASGGETLHF.

In the case of this clone: The read terminates 3 residues ahead of where the CDR3 ends, so the germline J gene completes it. The chain links TRBV7-6 to TRBJ2-2, with D maybe TRBD2 (6 bases). CDR1 SGHVS and CDR2 FNYEAQ come from the germline V gene. V lost 4 bases and J 5 bases, leaving 14 bases between the germline ends. The CDR3 spans 15 residues. The chain's CDR3 is CASSSLRGRTGELFF. The part of the CDR3 DNA that was read is TGTGCCAGCAGCTCCCTTCGGGGGAGGACCGGGGAG.

Of note for this clone: The read ends 3 residues early relative to the CDR3; the germline J gene fills the gap. The chain couples TRBV13 to TRBJ2-1; 9 positions match TRBD1. The CDR3 is 16 amino acids. V lost 4 bases, J lost 7 bases, and 11 bases stayed unmatched. Germline V gives CDR1 PRHDT, CDR2 FYEKMQ (reference sequence). CDR3 region: CASSSVGQGLINEQFF. CDR3 DNA (partial): TGTGCCAGCAGCTCGGTAGGACAGGGGTTAATAAATGAG. The variable domain in full, completed from reference TRBV13 and TRBJ2-1, reads AAGVIQSPRHLIKEKRETATLKCYPIPRHDTVYWYQQGPGQDPQFLISFYEKMQSDKGSIPDRFSAQQFSDYHSELNMSSLELGDSALYFCASSSVGQGLINEQFFGPGTRLTVL.

A word on this clone: The read terminates 3 residues ahead of where the CDR3 ends, so the germline J gene completes it. The V and J genes are TRBV7-3 and TRBJ2-1, with D possibly TRBD2 on 5 matching bases. Germline V gene data show CDR1 as SGHTA and CDR2 as FQGTGA. Trimming removed 1 base from V and 9 bases from J, with 13 bases in between. The CDR3 spans 14 residues. CDR3 loop: CASSLNSVGGEQFF. The covered CDR3 bases are TGTGCCAGCAGCTTAAATAGCGTAGGTGGTGAG.

On this clone: The sequenced fragment ends 3 residues before the CDR3 boundary, so the rest is inferred from the germline J gene. V usage is TRBV6-1 and J usage is TRBJ2-3; D gene uncertain. Germline V gene lookup returns CDR1 MNHNS and CDR2 SASEGT. This CDR3 region has 13 residues. Trimming took 1 base from V and 3 from J, leaving 5 bases between them. The CDR3: CASSEDRTDTQYF. CDR3 bases read: TGTGCCAGCAGTGAAGACAGAACAGATACG.

Turning to this clone: With the read ending 3 residues before the CDR3 end, the germline J gene is used to fill in that end. The V and J genes are TRBV5-5 and TRBJ1-1, with D perhaps TRBD1 (5 bases). Germline values: CDR1 SGHKS, CDR2 YYEKEE (reference sequence). There are 14 residues in the CDR3. Deletions cut 4 bases from V and 1 base from J, with 11 bases between. The CDR3 bases that were read are TGTGCCAGCAGCCCGGACACCTCGAACACTGAA. Protein product: CASSPDTSNTE. The CDR3 in full is CASSPDTSNTEAFF.

With respect to this clone: The read terminates 3 residues ahead of where the CDR3 ends, so the germline J gene completes it. The chain has TRBV19 and TRBJ1-6; D perhaps matches TRBD1 (5 bases). V shed 6 bases and J shed 0 bases, with 9 bases lying between them. Germline lookup yields CDR1 LNHDA and CDR2 SQIVND (reference sequence). The CDR3 is 15 residues long. The sequenced part of the CDR3 DNA is TGTGCCAGTAGCCCGGGGGTCTCCTATAATTCACCC. Translated: CASSPGVSYNSP. The whole CDR3 protein reads CASSPGVSYNSPLHF.

Turning to this clone: The DNA ends 3 residues before the CDR3 does, and the rest of the CDR3 is filled in from the germline J gene. The V gene is TRBV9, the J gene TRBJ1-1; no reliable D call. The germline V and J ends were trimmed by 0 bases and 0 bases, with 3 bases remaining between them. Per the germline V gene, CDR1 is SGDLS and CDR2 is YYNGEE. The CDR3 loop spans 13 amino acids. Incomplete CDR3 DNA: TGTGCCAGCAGCGTAGATATGAACACTGAA. It codes for CASSVDMNTE. The full CDR3 protein is CASSVDMNTEAFF. Filled out from reference TRBV9 and TRBJ1-1, the complete variable domain reads DSGVTQTPKHLITATGQRVTLRCSPRSGDLSVYWYQQSLDQGLQFLIQYYNGEERAKGNILERFSAQQFPDLHSELNLSSLELGDSALYFCASSVDMNTEAFFGQGTRLTVV.

On this clone: The CDR3 end lies 3 residues beyond the end of the read and is filled in from the germline J gene. The rearrangement joins TRBV4-1 to TRBJ2-2; 10 bases map to TRBD2. This CDR3 comprises 17 residues. J gave up 7 bases and V 4 bases, and 12 bases lay outside the gene matches. Germline V gene sequence: CDR1 MGHRA, CDR2 YSYEKL. Partial CDR3 DNA: TGCGCCAGCAGCCGCCTTGAGGCTAGCGGGGGAGGCGGGGAG. Residues: CASSRLEASGGGGE. The whole CDR3 protein reads CASSRLEASGGGGELFF.

Notes on this clone: The read halts 3 residues ahead of the CDR3 end, with the missing end drawn from the germline J gene. This chain links TRBV2 with TRBJ2-3; D is unclear. V lost 4 bases and J lost 6, with 11 bases in between. The germline gives CDR1 SNHLY, CDR2 FYNNEI. CDR3 length: 13 amino acids. The covered CDR3 bases are TGTGCCAGCAGTGTCCGGCGGCTGGATACG. Protein sequence: CASSVRRLDT. The whole CDR3 protein is CASSVRRLDTQYF.

Regarding this clone: The read stops 3 residues short of the end of the CDR3; the missing end is completed from the germline J gene. This sequence joins TRBV11-2 and TRBJ2-3; TRBD2 might be the D (6 bases). This CDR3 spans 15 amino acids. The V gene lost 6 bases and the J gene lost 2 bases, with 15 bases spanning the gap. Germline CDR1 reads SGHAT; CDR2 reads FQNNGV. The CDR3: CASSPQTSFTDTQYF. CDR3 DNA (partial): TGTGCCAGCAGTCCCCAGACTAGTTTCACAGATACG.

A word on this clone: With the read ending 3 residues before the CDR3 end, the germline J gene is used to fill in that end. The gene calls are TRBV4-2 and TRBJ2-4; 7 bases agree with TRBD2. The CDR3 is 13 amino acids. The germline V gene has CDR1 LGHNA and CDR2 YNFKEQ. The sequenced part of the CDR3 DNA is TGTGCCAGCAGCCAAGATCAGGGAGGGATT. As protein: CASSQDQGGI. The entire CDR3 sequence reads CASSQDQGGIQYF.

In the case of this clone: The read gets to within 3 residues of the CDR3 end, and the germline J gene fills in the rest. The rearrangement links TRBV5-6 to TRBJ2-1; the D gene is possibly TRBD2 (5 bases). The CDR3 consists of 13 residues. V gave up 6 bases and J gave up 7 bases, with 14 bases separating them. In germline, CDR1 is SGHDT, CDR2 YYEEEE. The part of the CDR3 DNA that was read is TGTGCCAGCAACTGGATGAGCGGAAATGAG. It translates to CASNWMSGNE. The full CDR3 reads CASNWMSGNEQFF.

As regards this clone: The observed sequence ends 3 residues before the CDR3 terminus, with the missing tail filled in from the germline J gene. The genes are TRBV5-5 and TRBJ1-3; D ambiguous. The germline gives CDR1 SGHKS, CDR2 YYEKEE (reference sequence). The CDR3 runs to 14 residues. V was pared by 0 bases and J by 2 bases, with 6 bases between. CDR3 DNA, as far as it was read: TGTGCCAGCAGCTTGGACATGGCTGGAAACACC. Amino acids: CASSLDMAGNT. The complete CDR3 sequence is CASSLDMAGNTIYF.